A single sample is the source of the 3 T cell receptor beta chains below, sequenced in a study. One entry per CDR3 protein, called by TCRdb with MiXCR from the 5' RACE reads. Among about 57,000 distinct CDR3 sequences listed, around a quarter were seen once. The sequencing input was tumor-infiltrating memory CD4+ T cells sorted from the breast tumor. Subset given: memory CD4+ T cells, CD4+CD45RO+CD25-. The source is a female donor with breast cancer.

CDR3 sequence reads: CASSLRQGKRNHEKLFF. CDR3 nucleotide sequence: TGTGCCAGCAGTTTACGGCAGGGGAAGAGGAATCATGAAAAACTGTTTTTT. This sequence joins TRBV28 and TRBJ1-4, with D perhaps TRBD1 (6 bases). CDR1 is MDHEN and CDR2 is SYDVKM in the germline V gene. The CDR3 length is 17 residues. Trimming took 2 bases from V and 6 from J, leaving 19 bases between them.

The CDR3 reads CASSHGLNQPQHF. Written as DNA, the CDR3 is TGCGCCAGCAGCCACGGGTTGAATCAGCCCCAGCATTTT. The chain links TRBV4-3 to TRBJ1-5; no definite D call. The ends were cut back, 3 bases at V and 4 bases at J, with 7 bases in the middle. The germline CDR1 and CDR2 sequences are LGHNA and YSLEER. This CDR3 contains 13 residues.

CDR3 protein: CATSVGLADTQYF. CDR3 in DNA: TGTGCCACCAGTGTAGGATTAGCAGATACGCAGTATTTT. The V call is TRBV24-1, the J call TRBJ2-3; D gene ambiguous. The CDR3 runs 13 residues. Trimming stripped 5 bases from V and 4 bases from J, with 9 bases between. The germline gives CDR1 KGHDR, CDR2 SFDVKD.